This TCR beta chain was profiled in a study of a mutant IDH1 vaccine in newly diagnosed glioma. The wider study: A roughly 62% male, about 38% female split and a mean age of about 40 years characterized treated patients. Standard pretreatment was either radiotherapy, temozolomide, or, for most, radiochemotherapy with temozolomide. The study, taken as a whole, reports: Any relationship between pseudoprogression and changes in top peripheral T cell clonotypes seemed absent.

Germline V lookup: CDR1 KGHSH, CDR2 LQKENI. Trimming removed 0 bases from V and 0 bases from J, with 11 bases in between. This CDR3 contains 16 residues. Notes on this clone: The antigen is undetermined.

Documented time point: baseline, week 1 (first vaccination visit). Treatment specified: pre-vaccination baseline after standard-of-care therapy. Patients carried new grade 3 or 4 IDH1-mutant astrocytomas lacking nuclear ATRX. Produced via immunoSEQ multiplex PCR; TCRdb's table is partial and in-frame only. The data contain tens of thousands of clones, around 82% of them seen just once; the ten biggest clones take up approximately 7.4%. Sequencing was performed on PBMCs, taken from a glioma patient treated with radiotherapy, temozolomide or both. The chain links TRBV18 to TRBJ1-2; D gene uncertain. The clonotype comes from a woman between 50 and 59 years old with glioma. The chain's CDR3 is CASSPPSIGTNYGYTF. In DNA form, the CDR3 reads TGTGCCAGCTCACCACCGTCGATAGGGACTAACTATGGCTACACCTTC. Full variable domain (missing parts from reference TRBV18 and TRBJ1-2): NAGVMQNPRHLVRRRGQEARLRCSPMKGHSHVYWYRQLPEEGLKFMVYLQKENIIDESGMPKERFSAEFPKEGPSILRIQQVVRGDSAAYFCASSPPSIGTNYGYTFGSGTRLTVV.